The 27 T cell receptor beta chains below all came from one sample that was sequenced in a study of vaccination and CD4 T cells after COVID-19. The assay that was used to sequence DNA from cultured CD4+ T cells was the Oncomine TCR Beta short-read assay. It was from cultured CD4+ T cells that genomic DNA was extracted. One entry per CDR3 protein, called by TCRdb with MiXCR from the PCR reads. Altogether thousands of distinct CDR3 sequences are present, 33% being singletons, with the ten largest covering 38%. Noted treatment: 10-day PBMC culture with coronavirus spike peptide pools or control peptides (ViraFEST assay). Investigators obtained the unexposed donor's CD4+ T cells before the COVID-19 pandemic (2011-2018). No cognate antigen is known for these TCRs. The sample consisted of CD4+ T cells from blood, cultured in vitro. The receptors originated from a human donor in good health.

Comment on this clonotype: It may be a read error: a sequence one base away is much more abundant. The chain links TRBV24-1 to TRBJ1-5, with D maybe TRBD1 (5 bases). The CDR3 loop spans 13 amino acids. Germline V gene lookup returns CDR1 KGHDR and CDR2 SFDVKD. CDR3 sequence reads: CAASDPGNQPQHF. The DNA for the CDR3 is TGTGCCGCCAGTGACCCAGGGAATCAGCCCCAGCATTTT.

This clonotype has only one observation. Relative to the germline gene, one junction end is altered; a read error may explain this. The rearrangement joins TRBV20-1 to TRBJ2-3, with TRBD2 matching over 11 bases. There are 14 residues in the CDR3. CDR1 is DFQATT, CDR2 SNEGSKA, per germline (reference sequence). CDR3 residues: CGARSGRAADTQYF. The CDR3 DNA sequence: TGCGGTGCCCGTAGCGGGAGGGCCGCAGATACGCAGTATTTT.

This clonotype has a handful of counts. The CDR3: CASHWTGEEGAFF. CDR3 nucleotide sequence: TGTGCCAGTCACTGGACGGGGGAGGAGGGAGCTTTCTTT. The V call is TRBV5-4, the J call TRBJ1-1; D is perhaps TRBD1 (5 bases). The CDR3 sequence is 13 residues long. V gave up 8 bases and J gave up 10 bases, with 21 bases separating them. Germline CDR1 and CDR2: SGHNT and YYREEE (reference sequence).

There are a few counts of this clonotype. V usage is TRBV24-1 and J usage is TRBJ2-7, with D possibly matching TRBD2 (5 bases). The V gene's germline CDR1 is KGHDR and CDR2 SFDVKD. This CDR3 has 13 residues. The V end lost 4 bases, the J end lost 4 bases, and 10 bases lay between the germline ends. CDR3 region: CATSDPGGYEQYF. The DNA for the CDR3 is TGTGCCACCAGTGACCCGGGCGGGTACGAGCAGTACTTC.

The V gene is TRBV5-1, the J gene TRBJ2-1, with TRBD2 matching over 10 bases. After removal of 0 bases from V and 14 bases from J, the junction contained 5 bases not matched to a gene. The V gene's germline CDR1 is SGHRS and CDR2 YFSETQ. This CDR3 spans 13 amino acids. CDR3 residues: CASSLGLAGEEFF. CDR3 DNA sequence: TGCGCCAGCAGCTTGGGCCTAGCGGGAGAGGAGTTCTTC. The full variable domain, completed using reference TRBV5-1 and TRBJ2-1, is KAGVTQTPRYLIKTRGQQVTLSCSPISGHRSVSWYQQTPGQGLQFLFEYFSETQRNKGNFPGRFSGRQFSNSRSEMNVSTLELGDSALYLCASSLGLAGEEFFGPGTRLTVL.

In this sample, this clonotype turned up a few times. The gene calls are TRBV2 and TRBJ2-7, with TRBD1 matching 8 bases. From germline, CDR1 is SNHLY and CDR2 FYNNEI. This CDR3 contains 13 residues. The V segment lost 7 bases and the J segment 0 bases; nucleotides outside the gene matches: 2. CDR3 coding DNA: TGTGCCAGCAATACAGGGGGCTCCTACGAGCAGTACTTC. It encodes CASNTGGSYEQYF. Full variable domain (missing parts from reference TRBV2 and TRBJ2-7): EPEVTQTPSHQVTQMGQEVILRCVPISNHLYFYWYRQILGQKVEFLVSFYNNEISEKSEIFDDQFSVERPDGSNFTLKIRSTKLEDSAMYFCASNTGGSYEQYFGPGTRLTVT.

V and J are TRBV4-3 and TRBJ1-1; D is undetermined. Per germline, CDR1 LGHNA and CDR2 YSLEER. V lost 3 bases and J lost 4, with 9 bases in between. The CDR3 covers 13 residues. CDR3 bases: TGCGCCAGCAGCCACGGGCGGCGCACTGAAGCTTTCTTT. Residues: CASSHGRRTEAFF.

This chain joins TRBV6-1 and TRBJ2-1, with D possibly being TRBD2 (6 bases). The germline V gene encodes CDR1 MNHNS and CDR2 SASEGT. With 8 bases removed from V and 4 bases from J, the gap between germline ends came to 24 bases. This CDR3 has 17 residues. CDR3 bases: TGTGCCAGCCCAACCTGGCTAGCGCCCGATTTATACAATGAGCAGTTCTTC. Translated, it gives CASPTWLAPDLYNEQFF.

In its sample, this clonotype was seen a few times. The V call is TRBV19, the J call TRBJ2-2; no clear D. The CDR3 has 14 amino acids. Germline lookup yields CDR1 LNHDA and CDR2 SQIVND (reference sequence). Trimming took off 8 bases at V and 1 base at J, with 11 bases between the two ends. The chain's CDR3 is CASGKTVNTGELFF. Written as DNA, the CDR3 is TGTGCCAGTGGGAAGACGGTGAACACCGGGGAGCTGTTTTTT.

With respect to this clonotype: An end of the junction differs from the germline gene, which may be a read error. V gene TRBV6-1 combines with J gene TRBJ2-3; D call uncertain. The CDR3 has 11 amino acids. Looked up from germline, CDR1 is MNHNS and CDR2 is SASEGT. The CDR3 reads CAGSNTDTQYF. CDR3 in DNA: TGTGCCGGCAGTAATACAGATACGCAGTATTTT.

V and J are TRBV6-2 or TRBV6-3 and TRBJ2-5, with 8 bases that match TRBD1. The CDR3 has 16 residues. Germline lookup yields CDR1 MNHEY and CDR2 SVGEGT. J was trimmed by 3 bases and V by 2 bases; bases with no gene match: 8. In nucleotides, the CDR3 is TGTGCCAGCAGTTACGAGAGGACAGGGTCCAAAGAGACCCAGTACTTC. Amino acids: CASSYERTGSKETQYF.

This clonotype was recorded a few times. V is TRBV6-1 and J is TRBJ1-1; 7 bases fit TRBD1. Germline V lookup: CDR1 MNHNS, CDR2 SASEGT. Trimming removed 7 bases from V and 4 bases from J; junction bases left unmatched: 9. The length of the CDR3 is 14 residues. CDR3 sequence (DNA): TGTGCCAGCAAAAAAGGGGGCGTCAGCACTGAAGCTTTCTTT. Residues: CASKKGGVSTEAFF.

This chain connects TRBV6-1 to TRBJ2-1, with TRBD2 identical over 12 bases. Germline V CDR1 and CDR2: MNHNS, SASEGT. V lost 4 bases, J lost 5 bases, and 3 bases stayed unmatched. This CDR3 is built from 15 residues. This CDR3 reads CASSGLAGVNNEQFF. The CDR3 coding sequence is TGTGCCAGCAGTGGACTAGCGGGAGTAAACAATGAGCAGTTCTTC.

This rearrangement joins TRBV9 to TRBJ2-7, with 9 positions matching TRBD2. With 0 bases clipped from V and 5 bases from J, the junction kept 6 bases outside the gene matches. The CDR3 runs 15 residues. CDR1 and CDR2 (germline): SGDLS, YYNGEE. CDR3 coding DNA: TGTGCCAGCAGCGTAGTGGCGGGAGGGTCACACGAGCAGTACTTC. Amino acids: CASSVVAGGSHEQYF.

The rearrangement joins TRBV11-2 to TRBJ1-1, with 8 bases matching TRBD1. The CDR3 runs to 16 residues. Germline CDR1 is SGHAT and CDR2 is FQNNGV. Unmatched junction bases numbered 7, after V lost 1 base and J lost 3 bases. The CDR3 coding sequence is TGTGCCAGCAGCTTAGCCAGGGGGCGGGTGGACACTGAAGCTTTCTTT. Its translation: CASSLARGRVDTEAFF.

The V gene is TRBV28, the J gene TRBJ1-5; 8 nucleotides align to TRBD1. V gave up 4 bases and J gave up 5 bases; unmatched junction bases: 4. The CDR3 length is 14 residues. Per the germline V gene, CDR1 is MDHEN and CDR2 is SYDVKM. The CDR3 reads CASSSDREYQPQHF. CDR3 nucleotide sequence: TGTGCCAGCAGTTCGGACAGGGAGTATCAGCCCCAGCATTTT.

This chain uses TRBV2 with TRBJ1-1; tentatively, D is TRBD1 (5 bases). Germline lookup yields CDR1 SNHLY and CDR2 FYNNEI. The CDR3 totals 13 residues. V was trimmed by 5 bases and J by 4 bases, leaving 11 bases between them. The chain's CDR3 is CASSFNTGTEAFF. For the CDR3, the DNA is TGTGCCAGCAGTTTCAACACAGGCACTGAAGCTTTCTTT.

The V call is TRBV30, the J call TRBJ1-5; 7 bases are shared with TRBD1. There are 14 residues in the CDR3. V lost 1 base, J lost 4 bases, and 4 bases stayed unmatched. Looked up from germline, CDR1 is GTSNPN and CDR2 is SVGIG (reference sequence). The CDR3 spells CAWSAPGGNQPQHF. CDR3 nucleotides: TGTGCCTGGAGTGCCCCAGGGGGGAATCAGCCCCAGCATTTT. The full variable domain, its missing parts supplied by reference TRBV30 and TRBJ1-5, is SQTIHQWPATLVQPVGSPLSLECTVEGTSNPNLYWYRQAAGRGLQLLFYSVGIGQISSEVPQNLSASRPQDRQFILSSKKLLLSDSGFYLCAWSAPGGNQPQHFGDGTRLSIL.

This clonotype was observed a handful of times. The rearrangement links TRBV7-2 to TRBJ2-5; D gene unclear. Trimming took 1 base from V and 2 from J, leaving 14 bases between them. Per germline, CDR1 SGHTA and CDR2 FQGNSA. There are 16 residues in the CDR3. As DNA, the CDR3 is TGTGCCAGCAGCTTAGTCGAGCTCCCACTGCAAGAGACCCAGTACTTC. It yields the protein CASSLVELPLQETQYF.

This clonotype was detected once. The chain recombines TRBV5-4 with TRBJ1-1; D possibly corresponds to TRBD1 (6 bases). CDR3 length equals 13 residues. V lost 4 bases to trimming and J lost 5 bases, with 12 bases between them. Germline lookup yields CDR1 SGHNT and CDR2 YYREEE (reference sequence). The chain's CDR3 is CASSSGGRTEAFF. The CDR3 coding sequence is TGTGCCAGCAGCAGCGGGGGGCGGACTGAAGCTTTCTTT. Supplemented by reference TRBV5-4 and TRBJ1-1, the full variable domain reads ETGVTQSPTHLIKTRGQQVTLRCSSQSGHNTVSWYQQALGQGPQFIFQYYREEENGRGNFPPRFSGLQFPNYSSELNVNALELDDSALYLCASSSGGRTEAFFGQGTRLTVV.

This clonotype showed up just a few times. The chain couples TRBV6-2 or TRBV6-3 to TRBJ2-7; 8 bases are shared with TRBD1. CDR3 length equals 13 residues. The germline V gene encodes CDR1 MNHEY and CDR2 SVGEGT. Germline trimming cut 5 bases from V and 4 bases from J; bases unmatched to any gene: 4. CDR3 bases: TGTGCCAGCAGTCGGACAGGGACGTACGAGCAGTACTTC. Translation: CASSRTGTYEQYF.

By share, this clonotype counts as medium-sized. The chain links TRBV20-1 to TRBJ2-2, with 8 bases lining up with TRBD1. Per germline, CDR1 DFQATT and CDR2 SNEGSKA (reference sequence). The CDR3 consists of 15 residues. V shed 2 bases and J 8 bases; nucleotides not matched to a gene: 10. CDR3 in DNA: TGCAGTGCTAGACCCGGACAGGGTGTAGCGGGGGAGCTGTTTTTT. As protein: CSARPGQGVAGELFF.

The CDR3 sequence: CASSFTGPGANVLTF. CDR3 coding DNA: TGTGCCAGCAGCTTTACAGGGCCTGGGGCCAACGTCCTGACTTTC. The rearrangement uses TRBV11-3 and TRBJ2-6; a weak D match, TRBD1 (6 bases). V dropped 3 bases and J dropped 2 bases, with 8 bases sitting between them. This CDR3 region has 15 residues. In germline, CDR1 is SGHNT, CDR2 YENEEA.

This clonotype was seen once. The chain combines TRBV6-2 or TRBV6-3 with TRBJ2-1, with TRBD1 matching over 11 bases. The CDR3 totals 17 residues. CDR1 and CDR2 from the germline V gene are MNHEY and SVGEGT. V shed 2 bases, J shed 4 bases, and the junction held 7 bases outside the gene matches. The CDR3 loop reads CASSYLPDRGRYNEQFF. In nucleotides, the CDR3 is TGTGCCAGCAGTTACCTCCCGGACAGGGGGCGTTACAATGAGCAGTTCTTC.

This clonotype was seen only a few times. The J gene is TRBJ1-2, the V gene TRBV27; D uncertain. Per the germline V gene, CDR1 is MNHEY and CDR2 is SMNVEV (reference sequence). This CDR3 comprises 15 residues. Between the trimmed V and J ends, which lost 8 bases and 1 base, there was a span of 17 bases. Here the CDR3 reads CASSLSFGSNYGYTF. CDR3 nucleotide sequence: TGTGCCAGCTCCCTCAGTTTCGGCAGTAACTATGGCTACACCTTC.

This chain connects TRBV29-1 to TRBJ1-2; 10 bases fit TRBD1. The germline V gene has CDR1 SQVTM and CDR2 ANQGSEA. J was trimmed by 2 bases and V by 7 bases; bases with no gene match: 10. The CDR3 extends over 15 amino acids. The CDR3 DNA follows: TGCAGCGACCGGGACAGGGGCGCAGCGAACTATGGCTACACCTTC. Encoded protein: CSDRDRGAANYGYTF. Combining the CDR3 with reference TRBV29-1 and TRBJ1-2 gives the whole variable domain SAVISQKPSRDICQRGTSLTIQCQVDSQVTMMFWYRQQPGQSLTLIATANQGSEATYESGFVIDKFPISRPNLTFSTLTVSNMSPEDSSIYLCSDRDRGAANYGYTFGSGTRLTVV.

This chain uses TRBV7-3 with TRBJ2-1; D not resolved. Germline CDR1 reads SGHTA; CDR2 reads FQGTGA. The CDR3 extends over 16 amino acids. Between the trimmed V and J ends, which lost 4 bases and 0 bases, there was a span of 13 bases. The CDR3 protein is CASSSLDKSSYNEQFF. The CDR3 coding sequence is TGTGCCAGCAGCTCCCTAGACAAGAGCTCCTACAATGAGCAGTTCTTC. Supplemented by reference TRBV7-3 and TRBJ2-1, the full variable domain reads GAGVSQTPSNKVTEKGKYVELRCDPISGHTALYWYRQSLGQGPEFLIYFQGTGAADDSGLPNDRFFAVRPEGSVSTLKIQRTERGDSAVYLCASSSLDKSSYNEQFFGPGTRLTVL.